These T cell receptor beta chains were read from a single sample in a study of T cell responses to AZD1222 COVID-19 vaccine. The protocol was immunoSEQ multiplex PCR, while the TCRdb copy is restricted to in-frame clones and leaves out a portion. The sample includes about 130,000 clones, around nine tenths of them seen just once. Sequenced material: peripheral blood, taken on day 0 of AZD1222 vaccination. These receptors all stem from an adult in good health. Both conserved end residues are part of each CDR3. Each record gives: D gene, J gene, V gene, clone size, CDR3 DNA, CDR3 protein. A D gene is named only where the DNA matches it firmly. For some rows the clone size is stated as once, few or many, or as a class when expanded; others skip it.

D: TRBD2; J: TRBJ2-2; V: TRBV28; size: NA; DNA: TGTGCCAGCACTAAAGGTGGGAGCGGGAGGTTCGCCGGGGAGCTGTTTTTT; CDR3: CASTKGGSGRFAGELFF
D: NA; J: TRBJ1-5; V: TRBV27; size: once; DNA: TGTGCCAGCAGTCCGCGATCCGGTGGAGGGAGCAATCAGCCCCAGCATTTT; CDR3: CASSPRSGGGSNQPQHF
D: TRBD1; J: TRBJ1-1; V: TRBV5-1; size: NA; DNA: TGCGCCAGCAGCTTGGCCGGGACAGCGAACACTGAAGCTTTCTTT; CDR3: CASSLAGTANTEAFF
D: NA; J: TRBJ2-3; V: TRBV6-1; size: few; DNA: TGTGCCAGCAGTGAAGAAAGACAGACGGATACGCAGTATTTT; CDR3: CASSEERQTDTQYF
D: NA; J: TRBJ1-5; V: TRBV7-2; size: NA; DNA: TGTGCCAGCAGCTTAGGTAGGGTGGGCAATCAGCCCCAGCATTTT; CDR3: CASSLGRVGNQPQHF
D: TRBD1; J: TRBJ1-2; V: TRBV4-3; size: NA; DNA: TGCGCCAGCAGCCAAGATCTGACAGGGGGCGATTACTATGGCTACACCTTC; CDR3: CASSQDLTGGDYYGYTF
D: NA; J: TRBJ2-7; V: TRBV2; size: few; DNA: TGTGCCAGCAGTTTAGCCTACGAGCAGTACTTC; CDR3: CASSLAYEQYF
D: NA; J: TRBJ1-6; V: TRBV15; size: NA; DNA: TGTGCCACCAGCAGAGGGGGCAGGCAGGGCCCAAGTACTAATTCACCCCTCCACTTT; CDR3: CATSRGGRQGPSTNSPLHF
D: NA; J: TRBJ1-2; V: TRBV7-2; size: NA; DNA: TGTGCCAGCAGCCCGACACCTGCTAACTATGGCTACACCTTC; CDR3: CASSPTPANYGYTF
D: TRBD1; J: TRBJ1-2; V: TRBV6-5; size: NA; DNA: TGTGCCAGCCTAAAACGGGACAGCGAAAACTATGGCTACACCTTC; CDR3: CASLKRDSENYGYTF
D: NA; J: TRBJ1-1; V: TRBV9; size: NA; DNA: TGTGCCAGCAGCGTTACCGGGTCCCCGAACACTGAAGCTTTCTTT; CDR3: CASSVTGSPNTEAFF
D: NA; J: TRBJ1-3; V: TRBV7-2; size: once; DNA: TGTGCCAGCAAGGAATCGCCTAGCTCTGGAAACACCATATATTTT; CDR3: CASKESPSSGNTIYF
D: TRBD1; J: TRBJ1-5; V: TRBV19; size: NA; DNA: TGTGCCAGTAGTCTGGACAGGGGTAATCAGCCCCAGCATTTT; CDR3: CASSLDRGNQPQHF
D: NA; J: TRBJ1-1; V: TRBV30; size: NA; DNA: TGTGCCTGGAGGGTGGGCACTGAAGCTTTCTTT; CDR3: CAWRVGTEAFF
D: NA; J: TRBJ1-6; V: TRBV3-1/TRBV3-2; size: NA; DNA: TGTGCCAGCAGCCATTGGGCCCAACCCAATTCACCCCTCCACTTT; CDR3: CASSHWAQPNSPLHF
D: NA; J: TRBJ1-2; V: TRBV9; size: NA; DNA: TGTGCCAGCAGCGTAGCTGCAGGGGCTGACTATGGCTACACCTTC; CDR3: CASSVAAGADYGYTF
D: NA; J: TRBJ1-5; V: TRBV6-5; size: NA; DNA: TGTGCCAGCGGCCCCACGGCCCTCAATCAGCCCCAGCATTTT; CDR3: CASGPTALNQPQHF